This T cell receptor (beta chain) was observed in a study of cytomegalovirus exposure and HLA in healthy donors. Study-level background: In a previous analysis, 110 million or so unique TCR beta sequences were found from 150 million to 200 million T cells. Study outcomes and limitations: Trimming of TCR beta V- and J-genes showed a link, identified in a later analysis, to a missense DCLRE1C variant. CMV antigen specificity was confirmed in vitro for a few CMV-associated chains. The study flagged some 180 TCR beta chains as cytomegalovirus-associated.

In the case of this clone: Its target is not known.

PCR involved 60 Vbeta and 13 Jbeta primers. Produced via immunoSEQ multiplex PCR; TCRdb's table is partial and in-frame only. The sample includes about 200,000 clones, 79% of them seen just once. The CDR3 has 15 amino acids. V shed 5 bases and J 4 bases; nucleotides not matched to a gene: 6. Per the germline V gene, CDR1 is MNHNS and CDR2 is SASEGT. This chain joins TRBV6-1 and TRBJ2-1, with 9 nucleotides matching TRBD1. The receptor was isolated from a girl between 10 and 17 years old in good health and CMV-seropositive. Sequencing was carried out using PBMCs. Here the CDR3 reads CASSRTGGQYNEQFF. The DNA for the CDR3 is TGTGCCAGCAGTCGAACAGGGGGCCAATACAATGAGCAGTTCTTC.